Listed below are T cell receptor beta chains from one sample, sequenced in a study of graft-versus-host responses after intestinal transplantation. Sequencing used immunoSEQ multiplex PCR; TCRdb keeps in-frame clones, though not all of them. This table holds 30,000 to 45,000 clones, roughly four fifths found once. Here the sequenced sample was PBMCs, taken about 990 days after transplant. The receptors were gathered from a human patient who received an intestinal transplant, so some T cells may come from the graft donor. CDR3s include the opening cysteine and the closing phenylalanine or tryptophan. The order of the fields is V gene, D gene, J gene, CDR3 protein. The D gene is left open where the match is weak.

TRBV28	-	TRBJ1-2	CASSLSRTTGYTF
TRBV7-2	-	TRBJ2-5	CASSLNPWAGAQYF
TRBV5-6	-	TRBJ2-2	CASTQGRGTSNTGELFF
TRBV27	-	TRBJ1-5	CASSFNQPQHF
TRBV5-1	-	TRBJ2-5	CASSLSGELGETQYF
TRBV14	-	TRBJ2-7	CASSGAGGYGRGREQYF
TRBV7-3	-	TRBJ2-2	CASSLDPGTGELFF
TRBV9	-	TRBJ1-1	CASSVSPDRYTEAFF
TRBV28	TRBD1	TRBJ2-7	CASSLTGTATYEQYF
TRBV7-9	-	TRBJ1-5	CASSLKGEGQPQHF
TRBV28	-	TRBJ1-2	CATDPSGGGYGYTF
TRBV4-1	TRBD1	TRBJ1-4	CASSLGTATNEKLFF
TRBV2	-	TRBJ1-4	CASSEYRESEKLFF
TRBV19	-	TRBJ1-5	CASGDSQPQHF
TRBV16	-	TRBJ1-1	CASSQSSGLDTEAFF
TRBV27	-	TRBJ1-4	CASSSHPIPGGANEKLFF
TRBV15	-	TRBJ2-2	CATSRDPGQTGELFF
TRBV6-1	-	TRBJ2-7	CASEPEGHLSYEQYF
TRBV27	-	TRBJ1-1	CASSLLPRDTTEAFF
TRBV15	-	TRBJ2-1	CATSRVRGSYNEQFF
TRBV30	-	TRBJ2-7	CAWRGGGYYEQYF
TRBV29-1	TRBD2	TRBJ2-2	CSALGTSPPGELFF
TRBV15	TRBD1	TRBJ2-3	CATSRAGQGGTDTQYF
TRBV5-1	TRBD1	TRBJ1-2	CASSPGQNNYGYTF
TRBV5-6	-	TRBJ2-7	CASSYRYEQYF
TRBV5-1	-	TRBJ2-2	CASTFRGDTGELFF
TRBV6-5	-	TRBJ1-5	CASSLTYSNQPQHF
TRBV5-4	-	TRBJ2-5	CASSLGGRETQYF
TRBV27	TRBD1	TRBJ1-2	CASSLPGQGANYGYTF
TRBV18	TRBD1	TRBJ1-1	CASSPMTGGNTEAFF
TRBV6-4	-	TRBJ2-1	CASSPGGNNEQFF
TRBV5-4	-	TRBJ1-6	CASSSAGEGPYSPLHF
TRBV10-3	TRBD2	TRBJ2-5	CASGTSGLQETQYF
TRBV5-8	-	TRBJ2-1	CASSQGEAYNEQFF
TRBV5-4	TRBD2	TRBJ2-3	CASSFTSGGPPDTQYF
TRBV27	-	TRBJ2-5	CASSLVTGGETQYF
TRBV5-6	-	TRBJ1-4	CASSSLGRTNEKLFF